The rows below give T cell receptor beta chains drawn from one sample of a study of Tregs in tolerant kidney transplant recipients. TCRdb keeps only in-frame clones here, not all; method: immunoSEQ multiplex PCR. The table includes more than 75,000 clones, 93% detected once. The sample here was CD4+ T cells from blood, taken before the transplant. The receptors come from a human donor who received a combined kidney and bone marrow transplant. The CDR3 runs from the conserved cysteine through the conserved F or W. A D gene is named only where the DNA matches it firmly.

d_gene	j_gene	v_gene	CDR3nt	CDR3aa
TRBD1	TRBJ1-5	TRBV7-8	TGTGCCAGCAGCTTAGCTCACACGGGCACAGGGGTTAGCAATCAGCCCCAGCATTTT	CASSLAHTGTGVSNQPQHF
TRBD2	TRBJ2-1	TRBV4-2	TGTGCCAGCAGCCAAAAACCTCTAGCGGGATTTTTCAATGAGCAGTTCTTC	CASSQKPLAGFFNEQFF
NA	TRBJ2-1	TRBV7-9	TGTGCCAGCAGCTTACCGGCCGCGGGGCTCGGCTACAATGAGCAGTTCTTC	CASSLPAAGLGYNEQFF
TRBD1	TRBJ1-4	TRBV5-8	TGTGCCAGCAGCCTGGGACAGCTTAATGAAAAACTGTTTTTT	CASSLGQLNEKLFF
TRBD1	TRBJ1-5	TRBV5-8	TGTGCCAGCACCACTGGGACAGGGGGCTCTAATCAGCCCCAGCATTTT	CASTTGTGGSNQPQHF
NA	TRBJ2-2	TRBV11-3	TGTGCCGGGGGCAGGGACGACACCGGGGAGCTGTTTTTT	CAGGRDDTGELFF
NA	TRBJ1-4	TRBV21-1	TGTGCCAGCAGATGGGGGACAGGTGAGGTCTCTGAAAAACTGTTTTTT	CASRWGTGEVSEKLFF
NA	TRBJ1-2	TRBV5-1	TGCGCCAGCAGCTTGGATCAGGCTTATGGCTACACCTTC	CASSLDQAYGYTF
TRBD1	TRBJ2-5	TRBV7-9	TGTGCCAGCAGCAACGGGGACAGGGCAGGAGAGACCCAGTACTTC	CASSNGDRAGETQYF
NA	TRBJ1-4	TRBV11-2	TGTGCCAGCAGCCCCGACAGGTTCGCAACTAATGAAAAACTGTTTTTT	CASSPDRFATNEKLFF
NA	TRBJ2-3	TRBV20-1	TGCAGTGCTACGGACATAGATACGCAGTATTTT	CSATDIDTQYF
TRBD1	TRBJ2-7	TRBV28	TGTGCCAGCAGTTCCCTTTGGACAGGATCCTACGAGCAGTACTTC	CASSSLWTGSYEQYF
NA	TRBJ2-2	TRBV4-1	TGCGCCAGCAGCCGACTCCCCACCGGGGAGCTGTTTTTT	CASSRLPTGELFF
NA	TRBJ2-6	TRBV7-3	TGTGCCAGCAGCCTTGCCCGTGGGGGCGCCTCTGGGGCCAACGTCCTGACTTTC	CASSLARGGASGANVLTF
TRBD1	TRBJ2-7	TRBV7-2	TGTGCCAGCAGCTCCCATGCCCGGGACAGGGGGCGGTTGTCCTACGAGCAGTACTTC	CASSSHARDRGRLSYEQYF
TRBD2	TRBJ2-1	TRBV5-1	TGCGCCAGCAATTCCGGGACTAGCGGGAACGATGAGCAGTTCTTC	CASNSGTSGNDEQFF
TRBD2	TRBJ2-3	TRBV6-6	TGTGCCAGCAGAATAGCGGGAGGGACAGATACGCAGTATTTT	CASRIAGGTDTQYF
NA	TRBJ1-3	TRBV11-2	TGTGCCAGCAGCTTAGCTTCAGGCTACTCTGGAAACACCATATATTTT	CASSLASGYSGNTIYF
NA	TRBJ1-3	TRBV7-2	TGTGCCAGCAGCTTATTTGTGTACCGGGATCCCGGAAACACCATATATTTT	CASSLFVYRDPGNTIYF
NA	TRBJ2-1	TRBV7-8	TGTGCCAGCAGCCTCCAGTGGGAGCAGTTCTTC	CASSLQWEQFF
NA	TRBJ2-7	TRBV5-1	TGCGCCAGCAGCCCGCCCCAGGTAGCGGAGTCCTACGAGCAGTACTTC	CASSPPQVAESYEQYF
NA	TRBJ1-6	TRBV7-2	TGTGCCAGCAGCTTTGATGTGGCTTCACCCCTCCACTTT	CASSFDVASPLHF